This section outlines one T cell receptor beta chain sequence together with its context. This clone's antigen is unknown. Base quality data are lacking; no much larger clone is found one base away. This specimen comes from a study of T cells after yellow fever vaccination (dated by TCRdb to about 2019). Looking at the study overall: The SMART-Seq v4 Ultra Low Input RNA kit was used to prepare libraries from fractions with low cell numbers. To track T-cell clones before and after primary and booster YFV17D yellow fever vaccination, bulk TCR alpha and beta repertoires were sequenced longitudinally. Bulk PBMC replicates and cell subsets were isolated from blood drawn at multiple timepoints before and after both primary and secondary immunization. Two healthy male donors, one aged 18 to 30 and one aged 30 to 39 years, were included in the cohort. The full study reports these points: Most clones expanded after primary vaccination (approximately 97% of CD4 and 70% to 90% of CD8) were re-detected after the booster, suggesting that broad memory maintenance occurred. Computational filtering was required because FACS-sorted repertoires could contain abundant contaminating clonotypes from the bulk population. A small fraction of clonotypes appeared in both the CD4 and CD8 compartments, likely as a result of convergent recombination. Because the study included only two donors, the extent to which the findings can be generalized is limited. Compared with the primary T-cell response, the secondary T-cell response was weaker but faster, peaking on day 5 rather than day 15.

The sample's treatment or condition label, in plain terms: live attenuated yellow fever vaccine strain. At each blood-draw timepoint, two biological replicates of bulk PBMCs were collected. PBMCs were isolated from peripheral blood using a standard Ficoll-Paque protocol. TriZol was used to extract RNA from bulk PBMCs, from CD4 and CD8 fractions, and from dextramer-positive and dextramer-negative fractions. The germline V gene sets CDR1 to ENHRY and CDR2 to SYGVKD. Relative to germline, V is 8 bases shorter and J is 0 bases shorter, with 9 bases between their ends. The cysteine opens and the phenylalanine closes a CDR3 of 13 amino acids. Only the CDR3 DNA is retained, 39 bases long and in frame from the first base. Synthesis of TCR cDNA relied on 5'RACE template switching, a step that introduced a universal primer site along with unique molecular identifiers. Priming of cDNA synthesis was performed from both the TCR alpha and TCR beta constant segments. Library amplification involved two PCR steps, and the second step added sample barcodes and sequencing adapters. Sequencing of the libraries was done on either Illumina HiSeq 2500 (2x100 bp) or NovaSeq (2x150 bp). The authors' pipeline ran thus. Demultiplexing of reads and collapsing into UMI consensus sequences were performed with MIGEC, and V(D)J alignment was carried out with MiXCR. Vaccine-responding clonotypes were defined with edgeR using replicate PBMC samples, requiring FDR below 0.01 and a log2 fold change above 5 up to day 15. Each bulk clonotype received a CD4 or CD8 identity based on whether the sequenced CD4 or CD8 repertoire contained that clonotype at higher abundance. TCRdb's own reprocessing of the public reads used fastp at Q25 and MiXCR and kept productive beta chains. Under each unique CDR3 protein, matching rows form one entry showing the most common genes and DNA. None of the V and J calls come from the authors' own analysis; TCRdb made them. The table for this sample lists about 550,000 distinct CDR3 sequences; 19% of them were counted only once. The ten top clones hold roughly an eighth of the sample.

The TCR originated in a man younger than 40 who received the YFV17D yellow fever vaccine. Recombination connected TRBV10-3 to TRBJ2-3; TRBD2 is possibly the D segment (5 matching bases). The material was PBMCs, obtained 15 days after the yellow fever booster vaccination. At the DNA level, the sequence is TGTGCCATCGCGGGCCTGAGCACAGATACGCAGTATTTT. It translates as CAIAGLSTDTQYF.